A single T cell receptor beta chain is shown here with its context. There is no known antigen for this receptor. One end of the junction does not line up with germline, which may come from a read error. The data stem from a study of Graves' ophthalmopathy and Graves' hyperthyroidism (dated by TCRdb to the late 2010s). About the full investigation: Peripheral blood was collected at initial diagnosis, before any treatment. The study used TCR beta repertoire signatures to distinguish Graves' ophthalmopathy from Graves' hyperthyroidism and to predict progression to ophthalmopathy. In total, 120 to 150 blood samples were TCR-sequenced: some 43 ophthalmopathy, approximately 75 hyperthyroidism and some 17 hyperthyroidism-to-ophthalmopathy patients. To explore V-J signatures distinguishing ophthalmopathy from hyperthyroidism, a discovery set of roughly 100 patients (about 41 ophthalmopathy, about 57 stable hyperthyroidism) was enrolled. An independent validation cohort comprised some 19 hyperthyroidism patients and 15 to 17 patients who later progressed from hyperthyroidism to ophthalmopathy. In roughly six hyperthyroidism patients, T-cell repertoires of thyroid tissue and blood were compared. Following sampling, methimazole starting at 30 mg daily was administered to hyperthyroidism patients, and high-dose intravenous methylprednisolone was administered to ophthalmopathy patients. The 90 to 100 discovery patients were randomly divided into training and test sets at a 7:3 ratio. The paper's findings and limits, for the study overall: No statistical method was used to predetermine the sample size, and group allocation was not hidden from the investigators. In validation, the model predicted ophthalmopathy progression with about 64% sensitivity and roughly 72% specificity; roughly 12 predicted patients were CT-confirmed with GO in a median of 6.5 months. Most of the expanded thyroid clonotypes with a frequency above 0.001 were also detected in blood, and it was suggested that the thyroid immune response may be reflected by blood repertoires. In cross-validation, the 13-signature model distinguished ophthalmopathy from stable hyperthyroidism with nearly 90% sensitivity and around 81% specificity, and in the test set the corresponding values were about 80% and 75%.

Stable hyperthyroidism was defined as no progression to ophthalmopathy within 18 months of follow-up. Hyperthyroidism patients were newly diagnosed, were aged 18 to 65 years, and had a disease duration under 2 months. Patients were excluded if they had other autoimmune diseases, uncontrolled infections, pregnancy or lactation. Diagnosis was based on clinical symptoms, serum thyroxine, TRAb, thyroid ultrasound and orbital computed tomography. PBMCs were isolated from more than 9 ml of fresh peripheral blood by Ficoll-Paque density gradient centrifugation. Total RNA was extracted using Trizol reagent, and RNA quality was checked on an Agilent 2100 Bioanalyzer. TCR beta CDR3 regions were amplified from RNA transcripts for repertoire sequencing. HTBI primers and the Qiagen OneStep RT-PCR kit were used in a first-round RT-PCR, which was followed by a second-round multiplex PCR, size selection and purification. Libraries were sequenced paired-end with 100 bp reads on an Illumina HiSeq2000. Per the original workflow: SOAPnuke was used to process the reads, removing any read that contained adapters or uncalled bases, had a mean Phred below 15, or lacked an exact match to the constant primer or identifier. High-quality paired reads were merged with COPE v1.2.5. Each unique nucleotide sequence was treated as a clonotype, and MiTCR v1.1 was used to align the clonotypes to the IMGT TRB V, D and J references. The analysis was limited to V-J combinations with a frequency above 0.0001, which together covered just over 98% of the repertoires. A TCR clonal expansion and chaos score per V-J combination was defined as the ratio of F50 clonal expansion to chaos observed in the TCRdist matrix. Welch's t-statistics and random forest were used to reduce the features to 10 to 15 V-J combinations, which were then used as input to a naive Bayes classifier. The similarity between thyroid and blood repertoires was quantified using the Morisita-Horn index. The public reads were reanalyzed by TCRdb: fastp trimming at Q25, MiXCR alignment, in-frame beta chains only. Each entry is one CDR3 protein sequence, shown with its most common DNA and genes. The V and J calls, along with clone size, are taken from TCRdb and not from the paper's own processing. This sample lists approximately 410,000 distinct CDR3 sequences; roughly 15% were detected once. Approximately 7% of the sample lies in the top ten.

The CDR3, cysteine through phenylalanine, is 14 amino acids long. The retained sequence is limited to the CDR3, 42 bases, with the frame set at the first base. CDR1 and CDR2 are drawn from the germline V gene: MGHDK, SYGVNS. Source material: peripheral blood. The TCR comes from a woman aged 18 to 35 with stable Graves' hyperthyroidism. Donor details come from another sample of the same person, matched by shared clones. Recombination connected TRBV25-1 to TRBJ1-6, and TRBD1 matches 9 of the central bases. The DNA sequence is as follows: TGTGCCAGCAGGACCGGGACAGGGAATTCACACCTCCACTTT. Its amino acids are CASRTGTGNSHLHF.